This TCR beta chain appears in the sequencing data of a study of CD8 T cells in ankylosing spondylitis. Study-wide results and limits: Clones linked to the disease showed a CD8+ phenotype. They occurred at relatively low frequencies in peripheral blood.

Germline trimming cut 4 bases from V and 5 bases from J; bases unmatched to any gene: 10. Germline V gene lookup returns CDR1 SGDLS and CDR2 YYNGEE. CDR3 length equals 16 residues. This clonotype was counted at least ten times. Its antigen is unknown. MiXCR, run by TCRdb on the 5' RACE reads, gives a single entry per CDR3 protein. The sample gives tens of thousands of distinct CDR3 sequences, just under 4% of which show up once; over 3% is in the top ten. Sequenced input: blood, either unsorted or a sorted T cell fraction (not recorded which). The chain is built from TRBV9 and TRBJ2-2; TRBD1 agrees at 8 bases. This receptor was identified in a female donor with ankylosing spondylitis or in good health (not recorded which). The CDR3 DNA reads as TGTGCCAGCAGCCCCCCCAGGGGGCTCGGGACCGGGGAGCTGTTTTTT. Its translation is CASSPPRGLGTGELFF.